The 21 T cell receptor beta chains presented below share a single source sample, sequenced in a study of T cell responses to AZD1222 COVID-19 vaccine. TCRdb keeps only in-frame clones here, not all; method: immunoSEQ multiplex PCR. The sample lists approximately 56,000 clones; 80% to 90% were seen once. The material sequenced was peripheral blood, taken on day 0 of AZD1222 vaccination. The receptor set was obtained from an adult in good health.

This clone was observed once. The V and J genes are TRBV6-5 and TRBJ1-1, with a tentative D call TRBD1 (5 bases). The germline CDR1 and CDR2 sequences are MNHEY and SVGAGI. The CDR3 runs 15 residues. The V end lost 4 bases, the J end lost 4 bases, and 16 bases lay between the germline ends. CDR3 loop: CASSWVEGLVTEAFF. The CDR3 DNA reads TGTGCCAGCAGTTGGGTGGAGGGGTTGGTCACTGAAGCTTTCTTT.

This clone came up a few times. J is TRBJ2-2 and V is TRBV5-4, with 10 bases fitting TRBD1. The CDR3 has 17 amino acids. The germline gives CDR1 SGHNT, CDR2 YYREEE (reference sequence). Losses at the gene ends were 4 bases for V and 4 bases for J; bases not matched to a gene: 10. In DNA form, the CDR3 reads TGTGCCAGCAGCCCCGCGACAGGGGGCGAGAGCACCGGGGAGCTGTTTTTT. As protein: CASSPATGGESTGELFF.

The genes are TRBV28 and TRBJ1-1; the match to TRBD1 covers 8 bases. The CDR3 is 15 residues long. Germline V lookup: CDR1 MDHEN, CDR2 SYDVKM. V lost 6 bases to trimming and J lost 5 bases; unmatched junction nucleotides: 11. CDR3 residues: CASRVTGDGATEAFF. CDR3 nucleotide sequence: TGTGCCAGCAGGGTGACAGGGGACGGTGCAACTGAAGCTTTCTTT.

The V gene is TRBV7-2, the J gene TRBJ2-3; 16 positions agree with TRBD2. The CDR3 runs 18 residues. Per germline, CDR1 SGHTA and CDR2 FQGNSA. The trim removed 4 bases at V and 6 bases at J, leaving 10 bases unmatched. The CDR3 reads CASSSPRGLAGGPDTQYF. CDR3 sequence (DNA): TGTGCCAGCAGCTCCCCCAGGGGACTAGCGGGGGGGCCTGATACGCAGTATTTT.

Written as DNA, the CDR3 is TGCAGCGTTGGAGGGTCGGGCACTGAAGCTTTCTTT. Translated, it gives CSVGGSGTEAFF. The rearrangement joins TRBV29-1 to TRBJ1-1; D call uncertain. The CDR3 has 12 residues. CDR1 and CDR2 from the germline V gene are SQVTM and ANQGSEA. Trimming cost V 4 bases and J 4 bases, with 10 bases left between them.

The chain employs TRBV23-1 and TRBJ1-4, with TRBD1 matching 8 bases. TRBV23-1 falls under the ORF class, with uncertain function. CDR3 size: 14 residues. The trim removed 7 bases at V and 7 bases at J, leaving 8 bases unmatched. The CDR3 nucleotides read TGCGCCAGCACTTGGGACAGGCCCTTTGAAAAACTGTTTTTT. This translates into CASTWDRPFEKLFF.

The genes are TRBV10-3 and TRBJ1-2; D gene unclear. The CDR3 is 15 amino acids. Germline V gene lookup returns CDR1 ENHRY and CDR2 SYGVKD. Trimming cost V 6 bases and J 4 bases, with 18 bases left between them. Here the CDR3 DNA reads TGTGCCATCAGAGGTAGTTTGGTTTCACCCTATGGCTACACCTTC. It codes for CAIRGSLVSPYGYTF.

The chain couples TRBV27 to TRBJ2-3, with D possibly matching TRBD2 (6 bases). CDR3 size: 15 residues. The V and J ends lost 5 bases and 4 bases respectively, with 16 bases between them. CDR1 MNHEY and CDR2 SMNVEV come from the germline V gene (reference sequence). The CDR3: CASSPETRFPDTQYF. The DNA of the CDR3 is TGTGCCAGCAGTCCGGAGACTAGATTCCCAGATACGCAGTATTTT.

V and J are TRBV18 and TRBJ1-1; D uncertain. CDR3 length equals 15 residues. V dropped 4 bases and J dropped 3 bases, with 15 bases sitting between them. CDR1 is KGHSH, CDR2 LQKENI, per germline. The CDR3 DNA reads as TGTGCCAGCTCACGACGGCTTGAAAGGGACACTGAAGCTTTCTTT. It codes for CASSRRLERDTEAFF.

This clone was seen just once. The chain uses TRBV25-1 and TRBJ1-2; no reliable D call. The CDR3 consists of 13 residues. V was shortened by 0 bases and J by 2 bases, with 4 bases between the two germline ends. Germline CDR1 is MGHDK and CDR2 is SYGVNS. The CDR3 is CASSEYGNYGYTF. The CDR3 coding sequence is TGTGCCAGCAGTGAATACGGGAACTATGGCTACACCTTC.

This chain connects TRBV9 to TRBJ2-1; the D is unclear. The germline CDR1 and CDR2 sequences are SGDLS and YYNGEE. This CDR3 contains 14 residues. Trimming took off 0 bases at V and 10 bases at J, with 14 bases between the two ends. The CDR3 is CASSVVAQAGEQFF. The CDR3, as DNA: TGTGCCAGCAGCGTAGTGGCTCAGGCAGGAGAGCAGTTCTTC.

V and J are TRBV30 and TRBJ1-1; tentative D call: TRBD1 (6 bases). The CDR3 loop spans 13 amino acids. Deletions cut 2 bases from V and 1 base from J, with 8 bases between. CDR1 is GTSNPN, CDR2 SVGIG, per germline (reference sequence). This chain's CDR3 is CAWSRGANTEAFF. In nucleotides, the CDR3 is TGTGCCTGGAGTAGGGGGGCGAACACTGAAGCTTTCTTT.

V usage is TRBV3-1 (or the pseudogene TRBV3-2) and J usage is TRBJ1-2; 9 bases match TRBD1. V lost 4 bases, J lost 7 bases, and 7 bases stayed unmatched. From germline, CDR1 is LGHDT and CDR2 YNNKEL (reference sequence). The CDR3 runs to 14 residues. The CDR3 bases are TGTGCCAGCAGCCCGGGACAGGGATTTGGTGGCTACACCTTC. The encoded protein is CASSPGQGFGGYTF.

The chain carries TRBV7-9 and TRBJ1-1; 8 bases align to TRBD1. The V segment lost 1 base and the J segment 6 bases; nucleotides outside the gene matches: 7. The germline V gene has CDR1 SEHNR and CDR2 FQNEAQ (reference sequence). This CDR3 is built from 15 residues. This CDR3 reads CASSLVTGGMAEAFF. CDR3 coding DNA: TGTGCCAGCAGCTTAGTTACAGGGGGAATGGCTGAAGCTTTCTTT.

This chain connects TRBV28 to TRBJ2-1; 13 bases agree with TRBD2. Germline-derived CDR1 and CDR2 are MDHEN and SYDVKM. With 6 bases clipped from V and 6 bases from J, the junction kept 2 bases outside the gene matches. The CDR3 has 14 amino acids. The CDR3 reads CASRRTSGGNEQFF. For the CDR3, the DNA is TGTGCCAGCAGGCGGACTAGCGGGGGCAATGAGCAGTTCTTC.

The chain has TRBV7-3 and TRBJ2-1; maybe TRBD1 (6 bases). CDR1 SGHTA and CDR2 FQGTGA come from the germline V gene. This CDR3 has 15 amino acids. V gave up 0 bases and J gave up 5 bases, with 11 bases separating them. In nucleotides, the CDR3 is TGTGCCAGCAGCTTAACGATCCAGGGGAACAATGAGCAGTTCTTC. Amino acid sequence: CASSLTIQGNNEQFF.

The rearrangement joins TRBV9 to TRBJ2-1; D is perhaps TRBD1 (5 bases). Per germline, CDR1 SGDLS and CDR2 YYNGEE. V lost 1 base and J 8 bases, leaving 13 bases between the germline ends. The CDR3 length is 14 residues. CDR3 loop: CASSVRTHSYEQFF. The CDR3 bases are TGTGCCAGCAGCGTACGGACACATTCCTATGAGCAGTTCTTC.

This clone has a handful of counts. The gene calls are TRBV28 and TRBJ2-3, with 15 bases identical to TRBD2. This CDR3 has 17 amino acids. The trim removed 2 bases at V and 9 bases at J, leaving 9 bases unmatched. Germline V gene data show CDR1 as MDHEN and CDR2 as SYDVKM. As DNA, the CDR3 is TGTGCCAGCAGTTTACGGACTAGCGGGGGGGGAGTGCAGACGCAGTATTTT. Translated: CASSLRTSGGGVQTQYF.

This clone occurred a few times. The V and J genes are TRBV28 and TRBJ1-4; D uncertain. Germline V gives CDR1 MDHEN, CDR2 SYDVKM. V shed 4 bases and J shed 7 bases, with 13 bases lying between them. This CDR3 has 14 residues. CDR3 DNA: TGTGCCAGCAGTTCCTCGCCGGGGATTGAAAAACTGTTTTTT. It is translated as CASSSSPGIEKLFF.

This sequence joins TRBV11-3 and TRBJ2-2; 7 bases align to TRBD1. V trimming: 2 bases; J trimming: 6 bases; junction bases outside the gene matches: 6. This CDR3 comprises 15 residues. Germline CDR1 and CDR2: SGHNT and YENEEA. CDR3 DNA sequence: TGTGCCAGCAGCTTATCGACAGGGTATGCCGGGGAGCTGTTTTTT. Its translation is CASSLSTGYAGELFF.

This chain uses TRBV5-4 with TRBJ2-7; a weak D match, TRBD2 (6 bases). V lost 3 bases and J lost 5, with 9 bases in between. Germline V gives CDR1 SGHNT, CDR2 YYREEE (reference sequence). The CDR3 runs to 12 residues. The CDR3 loop reads CASSSGLNEQYF. The CDR3 DNA is TGTGCCAGCAGCTCAGGACTAAACGAGCAGTACTTC. The full variable domain, rest sourced from reference TRBV5-4 and TRBJ2-7, is ETGVTQSPTHLIKTRGQQVTLRCSSQSGHNTVSWYQQALGQGPQFIFQYYREEENGRGNFPPRFSGLQFPNYSSELNVNALELDDSALYLCASSSGLNEQYFGPGTRLTVT.